This T cell receptor beta chain derives from a study of blood T cell repertoires in COVID-19. Study summary: Material from acute and convalescent COVID-19 was sourced from the United States, Italy and Spain. From T cells, B-cell-depleted T cells, or PBMCs came the material, which was cDNA or gDNA.

Source study methods: Reference gene primer amplification in the assay estimated nucleated cell counts. Generated by immunoSEQ multiplex PCR, the TCRdb table keeps only in-frame clones and is missing some. V and J calls and clone size are copied from that table; D and trimming were computed from the DNA. The table includes some 31,000 clones, 85% detected once. V was clipped by 6 bases and J by 6 bases, with 13 bases between them. Germline V gene data show CDR1 as WNHNN and CDR2 as SYGVQD (reference sequence). This CDR3 spans 13 amino acids. The sequenced material came from peripheral blood. The chain carries TRBV10-1 and TRBJ2-3; tentatively, D is TRBD2 (6 bases). The receptor was isolated from a human donor with acute or convalescent COVID-19. The donor label of this sample is uncertain. The DNA for the CDR3 is TGCGCCAGCAGCCTAAGACTAGAGGATACGCAGTATTTT. Amino acid sequence: CASSLRLEDTQYF.